This T cell receptor beta chain emerged from a study of PD-1 blockade in classical Hodgkin lymphoma. Study-wide results and caveats: The causes of the repertoire differences, possibly disease activity or prior therapy, remain undefined. The CD4+ diversity rise by C4D1 was clearest in complete responders.

The length of the CDR3 is 16 residues. Germline assignment: CDR1 SEHNR and CDR2 FQNEAQ (reference sequence). V lost 5 bases and J 4 bases, leaving 20 bases between the germline ends. As to time point: cycle 4 day 1 (C4D1), after 5 to 7 weeks of nivolumab. Autologous stem cell transplantation was followed by relapse in every patient, and brentuximab vedotin exposure varied. Classification of best responses gave complete response, partial response or progressive disease. This clone was seen once. Its antigen is unidentified. Using immunoSEQ multiplex PCR, the repertoire was profiled, and TCRdb retains in-frame clones only, with some absent. The table shows tens of thousands of clones, with around 76% occurring only once.

Specimen: peripheral blood mononuclear cells (PBMCs), collected before the fourth cycle of nivolumab. The TCR comes from a human donor with classical Hodgkin lymphoma. V is TRBV7-9 and J is TRBJ2-5, with D perhaps matching TRBD2 (5 bases). DNA for the CDR3: TGTGCCAGCAGCCCCCGGCCTAGCTTACGGGTAGAGACCCAGTACTTC. Translation: CASSPRPSLRVETQYF.